The 31 T cell receptor beta chains in this list originate from one sample, sequenced in a study of neoadjuvant anti-PD-1 for oral cavity cancer. Sequencing was performed with immunoSEQ multiplex PCR; in TCRdb, only in-frame clones are kept and a portion is missing. The data hold over 9,500 clones, with roughly 60% observed a single time. The input for sequencing was tumor tissue, taken before nivolumab (anti-PD-1) treatment. The receptors originated from a person aged 35 to 85 with oral cavity squamous cell carcinoma.

The chain uses TRBV28 and TRBJ1-2, with TRBD1 matching 8 bases. Germline V gene lookup returns CDR1 MDHEN and CDR2 SYDVKM. V trimming: 7 bases; J trimming: 6 bases; junction bases outside the gene matches: 16. This CDR3 has 16 residues. The CDR3 protein is CASIGGAGGAINGYTF. CDR3 sequence (DNA): TGTGCCAGCATCGGCGGGGCAGGGGGCGCTATTAATGGCTACACCTTC.

The rearrangement links TRBV15 to TRBJ2-1; tentative D call: TRBD2 (6 bases). This CDR3 contains 13 residues. The V gene lost 0 bases and the J gene lost 10 bases, with 10 bases spanning the gap. Germline loops: CDR1 LNHNV, CDR2 YYDKDF (reference sequence). The CDR3 protein is CATSRDAGREQFF. As DNA, the CDR3 is TGTGCCACCAGCAGAGATGCTGGGAGGGAGCAGTTCTTC.

The chain combines TRBV5-1 with TRBJ2-3; D gene unclear. Deletions cut 5 bases from V and 1 base from J, with 8 bases between. There are 13 residues in the CDR3. Germline-derived CDR1 and CDR2 are SGHRS and YFSETQ. CDR3 coding DNA: TGCGCCAGCAGAACTCAGGGCACAGATACGCAGTATTTT. It specifies CASRTQGTDTQYF. The whole variable domain, remainder taken from reference TRBV5-1 and TRBJ2-3, is KAGVTQTPRYLIKTRGQQVTLSCSPISGHRSVSWYQQTPGQGLQFLFEYFSETQRNKGNFPGRFSGRQFSNSRSEMNVSTLELGDSALYLCASRTQGTDTQYFGPGTRLTVL.

This clone was detected once. This sequence joins TRBV11-2 and TRBJ1-2; no definite D call. CDR1 and CDR2 (germline): SGHAT, FQNNGV. The CDR3 sequence is 14 residues long. Trimming removed 1 base at V and 1 base at J, with 7 bases between. The CDR3 sequence is CASSLAGVNYGYTF. In DNA, the CDR3 is TGTGCCAGCAGCTTAGCGGGCGTTAACTATGGCTACACCTTC.

This chain connects TRBV2 to TRBJ1-3; tentatively, D is TRBD1 (5 bases). Trimming removed 7 bases from V and 3 bases from J, with 16 bases in between. Germline assignment: CDR1 SNHLY and CDR2 FYNNEI. The CDR3 covers 15 residues. Written as DNA, the CDR3 is TGTGCCAGCATTGGAGTGCAGGGTAGTGGAAACACCATATATTTT. This encodes CASIGVQGSGNTIYF.

This clone has a handful of counts. This chain links TRBV5-1 with TRBJ2-6; unclear D gene. Germline values: CDR1 SGHRS, CDR2 YFSETQ. The CDR3 runs to 16 residues. Trimming removed 2 bases from V and 0 bases from J, with 9 bases in between. The CDR3: CASSFGGSSGANVLTF. CDR3 nucleotides: TGCGCCAGCAGCTTTGGCGGCAGCTCTGGGGCCAACGTCCTGACTTTC. Supplemented by reference TRBV5-1 and TRBJ2-6, the full variable domain reads KAGVTQTPRYLIKTRGQQVTLSCSPISGHRSVSWYQQTPGQGLQFLFEYFSETQRNKGNFPGRFSGRQFSNSRSEMNVSTLELGDSALYLCASSFGGSSGANVLTFGAGSRLTVL.

This chain connects TRBV30 to TRBJ2-2; 7 positions agree with TRBD2. Germline loops: CDR1 GTSNPN, CDR2 SVGIG (reference sequence). V gave up 0 bases and J gave up 3 bases; unmatched junction bases: 7. The CDR3 contains 16 residues. The CDR3 DNA reads as TGTGCCTGGAGTGTGGGGGGGAGGTCCGACACCGGGGAGCTGTTTTTT. Encoded protein: CAWSVGGRSDTGELFF.

This clone showed up just a few times. The chain uses TRBV18 and TRBJ1-5, with 8 bases aligning to TRBD1. Germline-derived CDR1 and CDR2 are KGHSH and LQKENI. The CDR3 extends over 13 amino acids. Trimming removed 5 bases from V and 6 bases from J; junction bases left unmatched: 3. In nucleotides, the CDR3 is TGTGCCAGCTCATCCGACAGGGGTCAGCCCCAGCATTTT. This sequence encodes CASSSDRGQPQHF. Full variable domain (remainder filled in from reference TRBV18 and TRBJ1-5): NAGVMQNPRHLVRRRGQEARLRCSPMKGHSHVYWYRQLPEEGLKFMVYLQKENIIDESGMPKERFSAEFPKEGPSILRIQQVVRGDSAAYFCASSSDRGQPQHFGDGTRLSIL.

This clone has a handful of counts. The DNA of the CDR3 is TGTGCCAGCAGCTTCTTGAACACCGGGGAGCTGTTTTTT. This translates into CASSFLNTGELFF. V gene TRBV11-2 combines with J gene TRBJ2-2; D uncertain. Per the germline V gene, CDR1 is SGHAT and CDR2 is FQNNGV. Trimming took 3 bases from V and 1 from J, leaving 3 bases between them. The CDR3 has 13 amino acids. Variable domain in full (rest from reference TRBV11-2 and TRBJ2-2): EAGVAQSPRYKIIEKRQSVAFWCNPISGHATLYWYQQILGQGPKLLIQFQNNGVVDDSQLPKDRFSAERLKGVDSTLKIQPAKLEDSAVYLCASSFLNTGELFFGEGSRLTVL.

The chain links TRBV5-6 to TRBJ2-5, with 8 bases that match TRBD1. Per germline, CDR1 SGHDT and CDR2 YYEEEE. CDR3 length: 15 amino acids. V shed 3 bases and J 7 bases; nucleotides not matched to a gene: 11. CDR3: CASSWTGLAIGTQYF. The DNA for the CDR3 is TGTGCCAGCAGCTGGACAGGGTTGGCCATCGGGACCCAGTACTTC.

The chain recombines TRBV14 with TRBJ2-1; 7 bases line up with TRBD2. The V and J ends lost 6 bases and 6 bases, in that order; junction bases with no gene match: 8. CDR1 SGHDN and CDR2 FVKESK come from the germline V gene. The CDR3 sequence is 14 residues long. The CDR3 DNA sequence: TGTGCCAGCAGTCGGTCGTGGGAGGGCAATGAGCAGTTCTTC. Protein: CASSRSWEGNEQFF.

The chain is built from TRBV27 and TRBJ2-7; no reliable D call. Trimming took off 4 bases at V and 6 bases at J, with 10 bases between the two ends. This CDR3 comprises 12 residues. Per germline, CDR1 MNHEY and CDR2 SMNVEV (reference sequence). For the CDR3, the DNA is TGTGCCAGCAGTTCTAACCTGGGCGAGCAGTACTTC. This gives the protein CASSSNLGEQYF.

V gene TRBV5-4 combines with J gene TRBJ2-2; 9 positions match TRBD1. From germline, CDR1 is SGHNT and CDR2 YYREEE (reference sequence). This CDR3 region has 15 residues. V lost 5 bases to trimming and J lost 6 bases; unmatched junction nucleotides: 8. The CDR3 region is CASRQSGQGAGELFF. CDR3 coding DNA: TGTGCCAGCAGACAGTCGGGACAGGGCGCCGGGGAGCTGTTTTTT. Full variable domain (rest looked up from reference TRBV5-4 and TRBJ2-2): ETGVTQSPTHLIKTRGQQVTLRCSSQSGHNTVSWYQQALGQGPQFIFQYYREEENGRGNFPPRFSGLQFPNYSSELNVNALELDDSALYLCASRQSGQGAGELFFGEGSRLTVL.

A few counts support this clone. This chain joins TRBV10-1 and TRBJ2-1; 8 bases agree with TRBD2. The junction had 9 bases not matched to a gene; V was cut back by 5 bases and J by 9 bases. The germline gives CDR1 WNHNN, CDR2 SYGVQD (reference sequence). The CDR3 has 14 amino acids. The CDR3 reads CASSTGTRGSEQFF. The CDR3 coding sequence is TGCGCCAGCAGTACCGGGACTAGGGGAAGTGAGCAGTTCTTC.

The chain carries TRBV11-2 and TRBJ2-1; maybe TRBD2 (5 bases). With 3 bases removed from V and 0 bases from J, the gap between germline ends came to 12 bases. The CDR3 has 16 residues. Germline assignment: CDR1 SGHAT and CDR2 FQNNGV. The DNA for the CDR3 is TGTGCCAGCAGCTTCAAGCGGCCAAGCTCCTACAATGAGCAGTTCTTC. Translating gives CASSFKRPSSYNEQFF.

The V call is TRBV6-5, the J call TRBJ2-1, with 8 bases aligning to TRBD2. This CDR3 has 15 amino acids. V lost 7 bases, J lost 1 base, and 6 bases stayed unmatched. Germline loops: CDR1 MNHEY, CDR2 SVGAGI. The CDR3 loop reads CASIGSGKSYNEQFF. As DNA, the CDR3 is TGTGCCAGCATCGGTAGCGGGAAGTCCTACAATGAGCAGTTCTTC.

V and J are TRBV4-1 and TRBJ2-5, with 8 bases aligning to TRBD1. Germline values: CDR1 MGHRA, CDR2 YSYEKL. The CDR3 totals 15 residues. Losses at the gene ends were 4 bases for V and 3 bases for J; bases not matched to a gene: 7. For the CDR3, the DNA is TGCGCCAGCAGCCTACAGGGGGGATCTGAAGAGACCCAGTACTTC. It codes for CASSLQGGSEETQYF.

V is TRBV5-6 and J is TRBJ1-5, with 7 bases lining up with TRBD1. CDR1 and CDR2 (germline): SGHDT, YYEEEE. This CDR3 contains 16 residues. V shed 4 bases and J 6 bases; nucleotides not matched to a gene: 13. The CDR3 bases are TGTGCCAGCAGCGCGCGCCGCGAGGGGGCTGTTCAGCCCCAGCATTTT. Protein: CASSARREGAVQPQHF.

The chain joins TRBV19 to TRBJ2-3; 7 bases fit TRBD2. The length of the CDR3 is 15 residues. Germline CDR1 reads LNHDA; CDR2 reads SQIVND (reference sequence). Trimming took 8 bases from V and 4 from J; bases not matched to a gene: 12. CDR3 sequence reads: CASQRWAGVPDTQYF. In nucleotides, the CDR3 is TGTGCCAGTCAAAGGTGGGCGGGAGTACCAGATACGCAGTATTTT.

The V gene is TRBV7-2, the J gene TRBJ1-5; no clear D. Trimming shortened V by 1 base and J by 5 bases, and 6 bases separated the two germline ends. The CDR3 runs to 13 residues. The germline V gene has CDR1 SGHTA and CDR2 FQGNSA. CDR3 protein: CASSLGRDQPQHF. CDR3 coding DNA: TGTGCCAGCAGCTTAGGACGGGATCAGCCCCAGCATTTT.

Of note for this clone: One end of the junction fails to match germline, which may point to a read error. The chain combines TRBV27 with TRBJ1-4; 11 nucleotides agree with TRBD1. In germline, CDR1 is MNHEY, CDR2 SMNVEV (reference sequence). CDR3 length: 15 residues. This CDR3 reads CASKGTGGSNGKLFF. In nucleotides, the CDR3 is TGTGCCAGCAAAGGGACAGGGGGAAGTAATGGAAAACTGTTTTTT.

A few counts support this clone. The chain couples TRBV4-2 to TRBJ2-2; D is ambiguous. In germline, CDR1 is LGHNA, CDR2 YNFKEQ. Between the trimmed V and J ends, which lost 1 base and 2 bases, there was a span of 14 bases. There are 17 residues in the CDR3. The CDR3 nucleotides read TGTGCCAGCAGCCAAGGGTCGGCCTATTCTAACACCGGGGAGCTGTTTTTT. Translating it yields CASSQGSAYSNTGELFF.

The chain joins TRBV29-1 to TRBJ2-4, with 9 bases matching TRBD1. V lost 4 bases to trimming and J lost 2 bases; unmatched junction nucleotides: 6. Germline assignment: CDR1 SQVTM and CDR2 ANQGSEA. The CDR3 is made up of 15 amino acids. CDR3 residues: CSVVFTGGSKNIQYF. The DNA for the CDR3 is TGCAGCGTTGTGTTCACAGGGGGCTCCAAAAACATTCAGTACTTC.

This clone was picked up a small number of times. The sample contains more than one DNA sequence encoding this CDR3. The chain combines TRBV6-1 with TRBJ1-5, with D unclear. Germline CDR1 is MNHNS and CDR2 is SASEGT. The CDR3 spans 14 residues. The ends were cut back, 3 bases at V and 5 bases at J, with 11 bases in the middle. The CDR3 DNA reads as TGTGCCAGCAGTGAGAACAGCCCTCATCAGCCCCAGCATTTT. This encodes CASSENSPHQPQHF.

This chain joins TRBV6-6 and TRBJ2-1; D gene ambiguous. Deletions cut 2 bases from V and 3 bases from J, with 8 bases between. Per the germline V gene, CDR1 is MNHNY and CDR2 is SVGAGI (reference sequence). CDR3 length: 14 amino acids. The CDR3 region is CASSYGLDYNEQFF. CDR3 coding DNA: TGTGCCAGCAGTTACGGGCTGGACTACAATGAGCAGTTCTTC.

The chain recombines TRBV5-4 with TRBJ2-3, with 7 bases that match TRBD1. The germline gives CDR1 SGHNT, CDR2 YYREEE (reference sequence). The V and J ends lost 4 bases and 4 bases, in that order; junction bases with no gene match: 9. The CDR3 is 15 residues long. CDR3 amino acids: CASSQQGSGADTQYF. The CDR3 DNA is TGTGCCAGCAGCCAACAGGGGAGTGGGGCAGATACGCAGTATTTT.

This chain links TRBV7-1 with TRBJ2-7, with D possibly being TRBD2 (6 bases). TRBV7-1 is an ORF for which the function is uncertain. The CDR3 runs to 14 residues. The ends were cut back, 5 bases at V and 2 bases at J, with 13 bases in the middle. CDR3 sequence (DNA): TGTGCCAGCAGCCCCAGGGACTGGACCTACGAGCAGTACTTC. This translates into CASSPRDWTYEQYF.

The CDR3 nucleotides read TGTGCCAGCAGCACCGGGACAGACCTCGGAGAGCAGTACTTC. It encodes CASSTGTDLGEQYF. The chain is built from TRBV28 and TRBJ2-7; 7 bases align to TRBD1. After removal of 6 bases from V and 7 bases from J, the junction contained 12 bases not matched to a gene. CDR1 and CDR2 (germline): MDHEN, SYDVKM. The CDR3 has 14 amino acids.

V is TRBV10-3 and J is TRBJ2-1; D remains ambiguous. Germline CDR1 reads ENHRY; CDR2 reads SYGVKD. Trimming removed 2 bases at V and 0 bases at J, with 11 bases between. CDR3 length: 16 residues. In DNA, the CDR3 is TGTGCCATCAGTGAGGAGAACAAGAGCTCCTACAATGAGCAGTTCTTC. Translation: CAISEENKSSYNEQFF.

This clone appeared a single time. The genes are TRBV27 and TRBJ2-7; TRBD2 matches 8 bases. V shed 8 bases, J shed 4 bases, and the junction held 10 bases outside the gene matches. The CDR3 loop spans 14 amino acids. The germline gives CDR1 MNHEY, CDR2 SMNVEV (reference sequence). Here the CDR3 DNA reads TGTGCCAGCCGGACGGGACTAGGGGGGTACGAGCAGTACTTC. Translation gives CASRTGLGGYEQYF.

This clone has just a few counts. Distinct nucleotide sequences in the sample also encode this CDR3. The J gene is TRBJ2-7, the V gene TRBV7-8; D perhaps matches TRBD2 (5 bases). This CDR3 contains 13 residues. Trimming removed 1 base from V and 2 bases from J, with 6 bases in between. Germline V lookup: CDR1 SGHVS, CDR2 FQNEAQ. The CDR3, as DNA: TGTGCCAGCAGCTTAGGCGGGCCCTACGAGCAGTACTTC. Its translation is CASSLGGPYEQYF.